This T cell receptor (beta chain) comes out of a study of blood T cell repertoires in COVID-19 (dated by TCRdb to the early 2020s). About the study as a whole: Samples covering the acute and convalescent phases of COVID-19 were provided by collaborators in the United States, Italy and Spain. The prospective study material was composed of cDNA or gDNA derived from T cells, B-cell-depleted T cells, or PBMCs. Subjects who had been exposed to COVID-19, were actively infected with it, or had recovered from it provided the deeply sampled blood TCRbeta repertoires that made up the dataset. The repertoires were made available in a free public database intended to serve as a resource for research on the immune response to SARS-CoV-2. The samples were drawn from two sources: the first 160 participants of the ongoing ImmuneRACE study, and 1,000 to 1,500 subjects contributed by 6 global collaborators. A de-identified subject ID, COVID-19 status, age in years and sex were almost always included in the sample metadata. Where available, HLA class I and class II types were obtained from metadata supplied by the sample provider rather than from assay-based typing. Broader findings and caveats from the paper: The quantity of clinical and demographic metadata differed by source and by participant and was supplied without curation.

Enrolling through a virtual design, the prospective study's participants ranged in age from roughly 18 to 89 years and lived across 20 to 30 United States geographic areas. In the prospective study, participants were assigned to cohorts based on the clinical history participants reported in a screening survey and a study questionnaire. Recovered participants in ImmuneRACE Cohort 3 were defined as having two consecutive negative NP/OP PCR tests, clearance from a healthcare professional, or resolution of symptoms. Each participant in the prospective study had whole blood, serum and a nasopharyngeal or oropharyngeal swab collected by mobile phlebotomists. Over a roughly two-month period, participants in the prospective study had the option of providing additional blood draws and questionnaires. Before DNA extraction, blood samples from the prospective study were shipped at room temperature or frozen.

The CDR3 sequence holds 15 residues, the cysteine and phenylalanine included. Only the CDR3 part of the read is kept: 45 bases, read in frame from the first base. CDR1 and CDR2, looked up from the germline V gene (reference sequence), are GTSNPN and SVGIG. V and J are truncated by 0 bases and 3 bases respectively, leaving an intervening sequence of 12 bases. TCRbeta CDR3 regions were amplified from genomic DNA using the immunoSEQ Assay, a bias-controlled multiplex PCR. Under the source paper's analysis protocol: The number of nucleated cells in each sample was estimated from the amplification of reference gene primers within the assay. To quantify the absolute abundance of each unique TCRbeta CDR3 rearrangement, sequence reads were collapsed and filtered. For each sample, productive Simpson clonality was calculated as the square root of Simpson's diversity index over productive rearrangements. TCRdb took this table from immuneACCESS and kept in-frame rearrangements with V and J called. Such tables lack part of the clones; where checked against another copy, unresolved V genes explain under half of the gap, and the rest is unexplained. V and J calls plus clone size are reproduced from that table; the DNA served to infer D and trimming. This sample holds about 200,000 clones; 87% were observed only once. 2% to 2.5% of the sample lies in the top ten.

This clone has only a few counts. What this receptor recognizes is not known. No base quality information exists; no much larger clone differs at one position. The sequence joins TRBV30 to TRBJ1-3; the D gene lacks a confident call. The receptor's source is a woman aged 25 to 39 who had recovered from COVID-19. Sequences were obtained from PBMCs or T cells enriched from blood (not recorded which). The CDR3 sequence is CAWSVMRLLGNTIYF. DNA sequence: TGTGCCTGGAGTGTAATGCGATTACTTGGAAACACCATATATTTT. Here the CDR3 is joined to the reference TRBV30 and TRBJ1-3 genes, and the full variable domain is: SQTIHQWPATLVQPVGSPLSLECTVEGTSNPNLYWYRQAAGRGLQLLFYSVGIGQISSEVPQNLSASRPQDRQFILSSKKLLLSDSGFYLCAWSVMRLLGNTIYFGEGSWLTVV.